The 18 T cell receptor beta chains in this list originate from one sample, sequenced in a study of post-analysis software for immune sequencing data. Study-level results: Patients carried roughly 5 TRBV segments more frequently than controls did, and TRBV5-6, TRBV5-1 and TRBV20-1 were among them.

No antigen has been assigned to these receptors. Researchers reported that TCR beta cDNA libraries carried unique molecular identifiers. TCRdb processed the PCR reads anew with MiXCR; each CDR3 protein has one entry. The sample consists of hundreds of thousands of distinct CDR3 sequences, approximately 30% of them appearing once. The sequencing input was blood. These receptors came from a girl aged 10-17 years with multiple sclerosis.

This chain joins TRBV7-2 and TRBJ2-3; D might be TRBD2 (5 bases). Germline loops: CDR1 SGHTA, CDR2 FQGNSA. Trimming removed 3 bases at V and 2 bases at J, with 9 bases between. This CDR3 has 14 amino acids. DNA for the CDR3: TGTGCCAGCAGCTTGGTTGACTACACAGATACGCAGTATTTT. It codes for CASSLVDYTDTQYF.

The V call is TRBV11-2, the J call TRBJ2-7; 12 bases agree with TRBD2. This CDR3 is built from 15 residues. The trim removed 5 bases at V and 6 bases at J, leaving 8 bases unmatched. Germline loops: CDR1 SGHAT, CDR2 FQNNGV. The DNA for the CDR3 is TGTGCCAGCAGCCCGACTAGCGGGAGAGTAGGCGAGCAGTACTTC. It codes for CASSPTSGRVGEQYF.

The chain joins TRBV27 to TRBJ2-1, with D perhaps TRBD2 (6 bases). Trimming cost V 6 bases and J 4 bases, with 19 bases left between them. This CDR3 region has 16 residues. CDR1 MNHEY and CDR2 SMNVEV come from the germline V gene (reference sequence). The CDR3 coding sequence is TGTGCCAGCAGCAGACCCGGGACTTCTTCTTACAATGAGCAGTTCTTC. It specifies CASSRPGTSSYNEQFF.

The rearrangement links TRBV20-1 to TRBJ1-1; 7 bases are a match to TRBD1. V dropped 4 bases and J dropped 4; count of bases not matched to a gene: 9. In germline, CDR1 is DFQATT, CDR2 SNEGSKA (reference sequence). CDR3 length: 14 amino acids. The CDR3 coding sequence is TGCAGTGCTATCCACAGGGGACGAGGCACTGAAGCTTTCTTT. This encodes CSAIHRGRGTEAFF.

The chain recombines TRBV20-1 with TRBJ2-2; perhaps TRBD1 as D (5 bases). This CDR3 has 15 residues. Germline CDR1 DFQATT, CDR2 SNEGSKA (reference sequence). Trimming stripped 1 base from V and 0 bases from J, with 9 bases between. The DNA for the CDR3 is TGCAGTGCTAGAGGGGGCGTCGCGAACACCGGGGAGCTGTTTTTT. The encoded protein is CSARGGVANTGELFF.

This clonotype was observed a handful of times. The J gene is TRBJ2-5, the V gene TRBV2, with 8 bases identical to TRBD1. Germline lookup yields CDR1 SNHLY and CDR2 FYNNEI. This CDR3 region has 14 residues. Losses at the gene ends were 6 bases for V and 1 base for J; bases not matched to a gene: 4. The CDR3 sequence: CASSRGQVQETQYF. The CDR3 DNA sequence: TGTGCCAGCAGCAGGGGACAGGTCCAAGAGACCCAGTACTTC.

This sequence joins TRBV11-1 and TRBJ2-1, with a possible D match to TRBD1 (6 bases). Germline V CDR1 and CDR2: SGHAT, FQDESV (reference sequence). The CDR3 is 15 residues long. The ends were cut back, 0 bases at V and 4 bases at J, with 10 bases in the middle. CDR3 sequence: CASSLAGAIYNEQFF. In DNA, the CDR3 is TGTGCCAGCAGCTTAGCGGGGGCTATATACAATGAGCAGTTCTTC.

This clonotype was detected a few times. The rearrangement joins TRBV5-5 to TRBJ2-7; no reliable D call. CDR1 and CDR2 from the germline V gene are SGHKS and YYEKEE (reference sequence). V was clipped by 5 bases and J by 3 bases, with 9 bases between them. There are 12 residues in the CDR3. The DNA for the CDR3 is TGTGCCAGCAGTTCGGCTGGCTACGAGCAGTACTTC. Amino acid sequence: CASSSAGYEQYF.

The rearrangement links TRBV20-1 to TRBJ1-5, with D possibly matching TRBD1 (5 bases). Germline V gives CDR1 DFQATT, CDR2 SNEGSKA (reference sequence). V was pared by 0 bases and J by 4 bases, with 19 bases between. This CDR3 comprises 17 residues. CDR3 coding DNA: TGCAGTGCTAGAGATAGGTTGGGGGGGAGACCAAATCAGCCCCAGCATTTT. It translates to CSARDRLGGRPNQPQHF.

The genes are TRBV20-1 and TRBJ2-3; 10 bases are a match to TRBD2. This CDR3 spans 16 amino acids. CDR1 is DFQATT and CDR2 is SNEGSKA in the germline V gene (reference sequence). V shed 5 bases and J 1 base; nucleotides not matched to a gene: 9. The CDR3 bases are TGCAGTGCTGCCCCCTCTAGCGGGAGCCGCACAGATACGCAGTATTTT. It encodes CSAAPSSGSRTDTQYF.

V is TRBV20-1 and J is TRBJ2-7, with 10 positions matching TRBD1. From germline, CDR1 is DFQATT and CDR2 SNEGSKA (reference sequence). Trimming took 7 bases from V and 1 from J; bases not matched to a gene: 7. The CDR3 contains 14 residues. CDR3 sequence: CSGLTGGNSYEQYF. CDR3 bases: TGCAGTGGATTGACAGGGGGCAATTCCTACGAGCAGTACTTC.

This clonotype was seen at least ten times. This CDR3 is CSGDRGGLDEQFF. The CDR3 DNA is TGCAGCGGGGATCGGGGGGGCCTGGATGAGCAGTTCTTC. The chain links TRBV29-1 to TRBJ2-1, with 8 bases fitting TRBD2. CDR3 size: 13 residues. The V gene's germline CDR1 is SQVTM and CDR2 ANQGSEA. Trimming removed 7 bases from V and 8 bases from J; junction bases left unmatched: 10.

The CDR3 loop is CASKLSPAERNEQFF. The CDR3 nucleotides read TGTGCCAGCAAGTTGAGCCCCGCAGAGAGGAATGAGCAGTTCTTC. V and J are TRBV27 and TRBJ2-1, with D uncertain. Germline V gene sequence: CDR1 MNHEY, CDR2 SMNVEV (reference sequence). The V end was cut by 7 bases, the J end by 7 bases, with 20 bases between. The CDR3 consists of 15 residues.

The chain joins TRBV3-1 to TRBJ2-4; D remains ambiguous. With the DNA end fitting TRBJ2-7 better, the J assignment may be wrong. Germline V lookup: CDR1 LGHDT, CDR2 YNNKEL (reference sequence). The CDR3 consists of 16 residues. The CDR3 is CASSQDARWTKNEQYF. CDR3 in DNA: TGTGCCAGCAGCCAAGACGCCCGGTGGACCAAGAACGAGCAGTACTTC.

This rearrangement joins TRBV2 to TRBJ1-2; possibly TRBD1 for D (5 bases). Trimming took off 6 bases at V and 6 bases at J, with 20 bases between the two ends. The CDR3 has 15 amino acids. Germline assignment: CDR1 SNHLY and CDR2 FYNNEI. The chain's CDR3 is CASRGLDSYYDGYTF. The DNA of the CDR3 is TGTGCCAGCAGGGGCCTCGACAGCTACTACGATGGCTACACCTTC. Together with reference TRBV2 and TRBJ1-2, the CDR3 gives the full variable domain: EPEVTQTPSHQVTQMGQEVILRCVPISNHLYFYWYRQILGQKVEFLVSFYNNEISEKSEIFDDQFSVERPDGSNFTLKIRSTKLEDSAMYFCASRGLDSYYDGYTFGSGTRLTVV.

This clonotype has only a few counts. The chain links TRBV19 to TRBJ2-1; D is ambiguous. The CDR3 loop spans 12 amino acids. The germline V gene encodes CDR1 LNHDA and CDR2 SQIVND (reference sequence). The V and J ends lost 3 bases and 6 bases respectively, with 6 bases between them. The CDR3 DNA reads TGTGCCAGTAGTATCTCTCTCAATGAGCAGTTCTTC. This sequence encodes CASSISLNEQFF.

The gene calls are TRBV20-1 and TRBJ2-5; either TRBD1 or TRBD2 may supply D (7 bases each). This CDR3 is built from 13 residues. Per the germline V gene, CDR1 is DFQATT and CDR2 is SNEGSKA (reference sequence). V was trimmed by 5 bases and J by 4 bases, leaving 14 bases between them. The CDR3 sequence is CSALGGDRETQYF. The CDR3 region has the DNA TGCAGTGCTCTAGGGGGGGACAGAGAGACCCAGTACTTC.

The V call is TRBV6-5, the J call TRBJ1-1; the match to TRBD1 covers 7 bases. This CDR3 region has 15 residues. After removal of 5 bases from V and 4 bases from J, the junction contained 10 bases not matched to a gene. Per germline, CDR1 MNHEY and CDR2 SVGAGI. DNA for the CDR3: TGTGCCAGCAGTCACAAACAGGGGTTGAGCACTGAAGCTTTCTTT. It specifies CASSHKQGLSTEAFF.